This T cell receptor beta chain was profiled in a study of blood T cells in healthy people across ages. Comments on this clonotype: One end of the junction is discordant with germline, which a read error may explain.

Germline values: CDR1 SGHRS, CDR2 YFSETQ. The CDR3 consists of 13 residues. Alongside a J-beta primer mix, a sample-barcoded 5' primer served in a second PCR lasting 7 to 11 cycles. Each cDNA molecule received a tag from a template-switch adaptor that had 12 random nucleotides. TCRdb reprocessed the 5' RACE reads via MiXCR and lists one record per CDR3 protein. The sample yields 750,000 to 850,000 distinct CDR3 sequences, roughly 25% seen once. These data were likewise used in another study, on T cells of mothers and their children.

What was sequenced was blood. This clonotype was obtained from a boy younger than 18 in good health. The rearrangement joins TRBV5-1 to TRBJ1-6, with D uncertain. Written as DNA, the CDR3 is TGCGCCAGCAGCTTGGCCGTGAATTCGCCCCTCCACTTT. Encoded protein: CASSLAVNSPLHF.